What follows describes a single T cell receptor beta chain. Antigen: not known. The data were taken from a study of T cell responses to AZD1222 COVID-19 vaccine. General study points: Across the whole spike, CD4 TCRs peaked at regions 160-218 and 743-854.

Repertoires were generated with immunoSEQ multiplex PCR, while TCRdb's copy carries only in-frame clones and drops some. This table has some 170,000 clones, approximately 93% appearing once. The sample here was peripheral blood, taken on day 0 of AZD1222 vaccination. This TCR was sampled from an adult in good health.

The CDR3 spells CASSLGRYTEQYF. The CDR3 nucleotides read TGTGCCAGCAGCTTAGGACGGTACACCGAGCAGTACTTC. The V gene is TRBV11-1, the J gene TRBJ2-7; no reliable D call. The CDR3 covers 13 residues. With 1 base removed from V and 6 bases from J, the gap between germline ends came to 10 bases. Germline CDR1 SGHAT, CDR2 FQDESV (reference sequence). Full variable domain (rest looked up from reference TRBV11-1 and TRBJ2-7): EAEVAQSPRYKITEKSQAVAFWCDPISGHATLYWYRQILGQGPELLVQFQDESVVDDSQLPKDRFSAERLKGVDSTLKIQPAELGDSAMYLCASSLGRYTEQYFGPGTRLTVT.